These T cell receptor beta chains were read from a single sample in a study of shared clonotypes between healthy human individuals. The method was immunoSEQ multiplex PCR; TCRdb's version includes in-frame clones alone and lacks a portion of them. The data show about 2 million clones, less than 95% seen once. Material: naive CD8+ T cells sorted from blood. The origin of the receptors is a man between 18 and 35 years old in good health. CDR3s include the opening cysteine and the closing phenylalanine or tryptophan. D genes are given only for firm matches. Where a row states a size, it is once, few, many or the class of an expanded clone; other rows omit it.

D,J,size,V,CDR3,DNA
.,TRBJ1-4,once,TRBV7-8,CASSLAGSGLVGLFF,TGTGCCAGCAGCTTAGCTGGGTCGGGACTAGTGGGACTGTTTTTT
.,TRBJ2-7,.,TRBV7-7,CASSPRVGYEQYF,TGTGCTAGCAGCCCCAGGGTAGGCTACGAGCAGTACTTC
TRBD2,TRBJ2-3,.,TRBV7-9,CASSLVGLAEVTDTQYF,TGTGCCAGCAGCTTGGTCGGACTAGCGGAGGTGACAGATACGCAGTATTTT
.,TRBJ2-3,.,TRBV30,CAWSVTDTQYF,TGTGCCTGGAGTGTCACGGATACGCAGTATTTT
TRBD1,TRBJ2-7,.,TRBV28,CASSLAGGGNEQYF,TGTGCCAGCAGTTTGGCAGGGGGCGGAAACGAGCAGTACTTC
.,TRBJ2-2,once,TRBV7-9,CASSPIRDLTGELFF,TGTGCCAGCAGCCCCATCCGGGACCTAACCGGGGAGCTGTTTTTT
.,TRBJ1-5,.,TRBV9,CASSLSDSSNQPQHF,TGTGCCAGCAGCTTATCGGACAGTAGCAATCAGCCCCAGCATTTT
TRBD2,TRBJ2-7,once,TRBV7-6,CASSAGLVTYEQYF,TGTGCCAGCAGCGCGGGACTAGTTACCTACGAGCAGTACTTC
.,TRBJ2-7,.,TRBV6-1,CASRRNKDEQYF,TGTGCCAGCAGGAGGAACAAGGACGAGCAGTACTTC
.,TRBJ1-5,.,TRBV30,CAWSVQGNVDF,TGTGCCTGGAGTGTGCAGGGGAACGTGGATTTT
.,TRBJ2-3,.,TRBV7-2,CASSPFARPDTQYF,TGTGCCAGCAGCCCCTTTGCTCGTCCGGATACGCAGTATTTT
.,TRBJ1-1,.,TRBV6-6,CASSYPREQQNTEAFF,TGTGCCAGCAGTTACCCCCGAGAACAGCAGAACACTGAAGCTTTCTTT
.,TRBJ1-1,.,TRBV4-3,CASSLSGNTEAFF,TGCGCCAGCAGCCTCTCGGGGAACACTGAAGCTTTCTTT
.,TRBJ1-1,.,TRBV4-1,CASSQEGLATEAFF,TGCGCCAGCAGCCAAGAAGGTCTGGCCACTGAAGCTTTCTTT
.,TRBJ2-2,.,TRBV9,CASSVGGGTGELFF,TGTGCCAGCAGCGTCGGGGGAGGTACCGGGGAGCTGTTTTTT
.,TRBJ2-1,.,TRBV20-1,CSATVGNEQFF,TGCAGTGCTACTGTGGGTAATGAACAGTTCTTC
TRBD2,TRBJ2-7,.,TRBV5-4,CASSLGSGTYEQYF,TGTGCCAGCAGCTTGGGTAGCGGGACCTACGAGCAGTACTTC
.,TRBJ1-1,.,TRBV29-1,CSVADGEAFF,TGCAGCGTCGCGGACGGTGAAGCTTTCTTT
.,TRBJ1-1,.,TRBV2,CASSAGGNTEAFF,TGTGCCAGCAGTGCGGGAGGGAACACTGAAGCTTTCTTT
.,TRBJ2-7,.,TRBV5-1,CASSPSWGTYEQYF,TGCGCCAGCAGCCCCAGTTGGGGAACCTACGAGCAGTACTTC
TRBD1,TRBJ2-7,once,TRBV29-1,CSVEPRTGYEQYF,TGCAGCGTTGAACCCAGGACAGGGTACGAGCAGTACTTC
.,TRBJ1-2,.,TRBV7-9,CASSLEGQGEMVDGYTF,TGTGCCAGCAGCTTAGAAGGGCAGGGAGAGATGGTTGATGGCTACACCTTC
.,TRBJ2-1,.,TRBV7-9,CASSLPPGGPAYNEQFF,TGTGCCAGCAGCCTCCCGCCGGGGGGCCCAGCCTACAATGAGCAGTTCTTC